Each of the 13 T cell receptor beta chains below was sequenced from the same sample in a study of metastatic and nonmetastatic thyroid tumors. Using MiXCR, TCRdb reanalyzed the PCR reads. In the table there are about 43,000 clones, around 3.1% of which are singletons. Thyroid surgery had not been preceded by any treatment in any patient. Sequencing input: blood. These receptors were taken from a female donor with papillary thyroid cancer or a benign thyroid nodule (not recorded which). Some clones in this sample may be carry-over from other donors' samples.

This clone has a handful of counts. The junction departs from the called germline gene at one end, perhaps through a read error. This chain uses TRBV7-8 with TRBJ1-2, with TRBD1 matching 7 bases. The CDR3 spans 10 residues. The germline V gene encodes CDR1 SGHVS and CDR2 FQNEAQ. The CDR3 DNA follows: TGTGCCAGCAGTTTACTGGGACAGATCTTC. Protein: CASSLLGQIF.

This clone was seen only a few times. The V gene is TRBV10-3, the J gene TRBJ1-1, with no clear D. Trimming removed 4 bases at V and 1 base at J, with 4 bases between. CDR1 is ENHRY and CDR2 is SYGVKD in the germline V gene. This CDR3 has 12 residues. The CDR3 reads CAISGGNTEAFF. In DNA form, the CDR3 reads TGTGCCATCAGTGGGGGGAACACTGAAGCTTTCTTT.

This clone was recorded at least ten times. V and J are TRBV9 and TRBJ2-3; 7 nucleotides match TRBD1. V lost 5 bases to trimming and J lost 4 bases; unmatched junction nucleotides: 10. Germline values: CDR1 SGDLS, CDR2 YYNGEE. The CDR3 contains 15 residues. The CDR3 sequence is CASSQGVGAADTQYF. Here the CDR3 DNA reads TGTGCCAGCAGTCAGGGGGTAGGGGCTGCAGATACGCAGTATTTT.

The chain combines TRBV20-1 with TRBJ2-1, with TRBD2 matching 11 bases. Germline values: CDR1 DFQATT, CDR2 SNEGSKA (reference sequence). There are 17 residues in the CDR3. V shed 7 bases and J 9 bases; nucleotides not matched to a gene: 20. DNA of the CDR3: TGCAGTGGCAGGGGGGGGCTAGCGGGAGGTTTTAATGCTGAGCAGTTCTTC. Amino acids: CSGRGGLAGGFNAEQFF.

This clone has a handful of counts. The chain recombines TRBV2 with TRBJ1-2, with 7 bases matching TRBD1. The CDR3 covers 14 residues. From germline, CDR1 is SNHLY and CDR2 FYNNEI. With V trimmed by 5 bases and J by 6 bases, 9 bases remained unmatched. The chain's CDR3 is CASSRRGLQNGYTF. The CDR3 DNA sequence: TGTGCCAGCAGTCGAAGGGGGCTACAAAATGGCTACACCTTC.

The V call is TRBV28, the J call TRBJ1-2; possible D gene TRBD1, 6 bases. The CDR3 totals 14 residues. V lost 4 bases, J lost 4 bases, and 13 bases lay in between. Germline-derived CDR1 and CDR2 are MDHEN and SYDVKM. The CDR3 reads CASSSGQGPYGYTF. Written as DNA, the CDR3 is TGTGCCAGCAGTTCGGGGCAGGGGCCCTATGGCTACACCTTC.

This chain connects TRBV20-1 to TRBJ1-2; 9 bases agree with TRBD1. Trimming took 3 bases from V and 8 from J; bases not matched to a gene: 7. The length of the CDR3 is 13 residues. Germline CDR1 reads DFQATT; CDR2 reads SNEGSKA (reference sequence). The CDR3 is CSASRDRVGGYTF. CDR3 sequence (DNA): TGCAGTGCTAGCCGGGACAGGGTCGGAGGCTACACCTTC.

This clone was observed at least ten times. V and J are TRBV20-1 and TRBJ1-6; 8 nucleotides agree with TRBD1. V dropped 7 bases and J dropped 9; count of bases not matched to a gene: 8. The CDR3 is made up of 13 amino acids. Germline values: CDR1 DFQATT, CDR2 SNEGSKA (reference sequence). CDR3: CSVSTGEGSPLHF. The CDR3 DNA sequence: TGCAGTGTCTCGACAGGGGAGGGTTCACCCCTCCACTTT.

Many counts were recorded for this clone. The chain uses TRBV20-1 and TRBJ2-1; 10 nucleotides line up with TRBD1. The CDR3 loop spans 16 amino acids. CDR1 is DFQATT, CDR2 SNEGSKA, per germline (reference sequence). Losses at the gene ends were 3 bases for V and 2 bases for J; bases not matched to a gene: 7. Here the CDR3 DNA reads TGCAGTGCTAGTCCCTTCGGGACAGGGGCCTACAATGAGCAGTTCTTC. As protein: CSASPFGTGAYNEQFF.

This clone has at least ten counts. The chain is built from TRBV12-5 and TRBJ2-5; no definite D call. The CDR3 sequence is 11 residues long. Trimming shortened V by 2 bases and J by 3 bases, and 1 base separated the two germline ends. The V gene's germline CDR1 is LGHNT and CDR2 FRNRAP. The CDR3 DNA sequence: TGTGCTAGTGGTTTGAAAGAGACCCAGTACTTC. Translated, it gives CASGLKETQYF.

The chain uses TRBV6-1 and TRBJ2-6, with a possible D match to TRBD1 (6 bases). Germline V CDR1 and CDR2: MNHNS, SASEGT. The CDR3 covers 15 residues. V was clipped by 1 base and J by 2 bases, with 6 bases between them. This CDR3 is CASSEEGAGANVLTF. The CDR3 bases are TGTGCCAGCAGTGAAGAGGGGGCTGGGGCCAACGTCCTGACTTTC.

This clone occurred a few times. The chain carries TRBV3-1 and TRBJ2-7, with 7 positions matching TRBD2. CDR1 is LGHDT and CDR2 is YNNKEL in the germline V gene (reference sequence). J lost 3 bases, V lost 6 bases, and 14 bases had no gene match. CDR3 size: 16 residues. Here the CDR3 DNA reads TGTGCCAGCAGTTTAAAGTGGGACTACGAGTACTACGAGCAGTACTTC. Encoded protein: CASSLKWDYEYYEQYF.

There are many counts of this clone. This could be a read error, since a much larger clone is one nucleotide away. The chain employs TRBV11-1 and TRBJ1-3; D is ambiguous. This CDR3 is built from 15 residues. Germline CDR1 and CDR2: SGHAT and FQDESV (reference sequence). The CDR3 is CASSLGTSSGSTIYF. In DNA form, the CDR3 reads TGTGCCAGCAGCTTAGGAACCTCCTCTGGAAGCACCATATATTTT.